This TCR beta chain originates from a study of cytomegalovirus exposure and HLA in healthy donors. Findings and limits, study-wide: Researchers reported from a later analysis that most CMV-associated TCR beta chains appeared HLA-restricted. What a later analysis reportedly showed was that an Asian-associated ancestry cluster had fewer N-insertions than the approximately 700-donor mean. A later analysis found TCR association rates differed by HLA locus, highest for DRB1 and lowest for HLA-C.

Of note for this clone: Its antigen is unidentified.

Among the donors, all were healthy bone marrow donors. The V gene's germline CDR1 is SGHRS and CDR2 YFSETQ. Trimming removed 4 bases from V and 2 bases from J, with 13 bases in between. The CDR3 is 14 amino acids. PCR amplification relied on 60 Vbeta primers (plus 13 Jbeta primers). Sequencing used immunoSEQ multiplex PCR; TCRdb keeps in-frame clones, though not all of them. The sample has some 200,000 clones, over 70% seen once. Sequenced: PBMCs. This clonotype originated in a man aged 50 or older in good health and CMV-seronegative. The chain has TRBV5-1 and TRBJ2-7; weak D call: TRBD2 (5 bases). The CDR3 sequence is CASSAGLDPYEQYF. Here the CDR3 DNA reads TGCGCCAGCAGCGCGGGCCTTGACCCCTACGAGCAGTACTTC.